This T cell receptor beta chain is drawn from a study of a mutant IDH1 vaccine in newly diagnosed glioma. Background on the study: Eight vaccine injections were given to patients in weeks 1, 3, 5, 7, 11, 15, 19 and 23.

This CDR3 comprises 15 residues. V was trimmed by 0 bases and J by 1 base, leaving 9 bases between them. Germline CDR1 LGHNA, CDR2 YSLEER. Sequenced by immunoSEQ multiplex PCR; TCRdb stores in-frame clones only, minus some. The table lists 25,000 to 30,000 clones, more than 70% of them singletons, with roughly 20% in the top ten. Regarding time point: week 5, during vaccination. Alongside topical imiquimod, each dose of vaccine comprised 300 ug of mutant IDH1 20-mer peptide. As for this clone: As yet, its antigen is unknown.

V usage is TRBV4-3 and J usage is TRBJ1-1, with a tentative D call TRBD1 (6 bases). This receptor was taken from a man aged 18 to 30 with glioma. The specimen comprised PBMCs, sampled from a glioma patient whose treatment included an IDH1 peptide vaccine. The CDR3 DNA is TGCGCCAGCAGCCAAGATATGGGGGCGAACACTGAAGCTTTCTTT. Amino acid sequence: CASSQDMGANTEAFF.